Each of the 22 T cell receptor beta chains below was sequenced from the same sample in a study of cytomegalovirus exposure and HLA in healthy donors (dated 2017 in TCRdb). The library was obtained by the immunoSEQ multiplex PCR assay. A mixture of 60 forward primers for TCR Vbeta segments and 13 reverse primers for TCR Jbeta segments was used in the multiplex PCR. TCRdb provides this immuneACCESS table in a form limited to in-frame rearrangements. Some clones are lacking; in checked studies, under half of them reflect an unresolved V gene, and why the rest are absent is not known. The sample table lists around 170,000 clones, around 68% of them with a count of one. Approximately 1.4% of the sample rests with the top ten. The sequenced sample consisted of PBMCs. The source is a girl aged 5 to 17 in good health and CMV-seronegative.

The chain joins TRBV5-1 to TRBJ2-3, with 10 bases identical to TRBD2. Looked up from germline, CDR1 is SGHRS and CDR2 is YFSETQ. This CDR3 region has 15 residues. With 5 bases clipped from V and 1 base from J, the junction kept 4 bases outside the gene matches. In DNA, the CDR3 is TGCGCCAGCAGGGTCCTAGCGGGGGGCACAGATACGCAGTATTTT. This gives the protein CASRVLAGGTDTQYF.

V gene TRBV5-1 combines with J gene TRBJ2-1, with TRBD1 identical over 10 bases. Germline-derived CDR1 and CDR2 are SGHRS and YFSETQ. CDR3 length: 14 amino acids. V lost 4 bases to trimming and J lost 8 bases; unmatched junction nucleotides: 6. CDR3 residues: CASSGTGVSDEQFF. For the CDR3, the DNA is TGCGCCAGCAGCGGGACAGGGGTGTCGGATGAGCAGTTCTTC.

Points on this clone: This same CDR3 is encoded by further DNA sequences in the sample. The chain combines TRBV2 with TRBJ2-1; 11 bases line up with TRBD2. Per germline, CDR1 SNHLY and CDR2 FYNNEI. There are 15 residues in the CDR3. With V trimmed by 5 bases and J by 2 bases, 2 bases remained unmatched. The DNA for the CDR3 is TGTGCCAGCAGTAGTAGCGGGGGGGCCTACAATGAGCAGTTCTTC. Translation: CASSSSGGAYNEQFF.

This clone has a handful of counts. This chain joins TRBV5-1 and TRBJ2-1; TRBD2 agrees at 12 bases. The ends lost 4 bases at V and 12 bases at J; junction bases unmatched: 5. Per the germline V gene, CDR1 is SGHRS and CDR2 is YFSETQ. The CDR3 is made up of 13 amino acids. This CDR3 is CASSPGLAGWQFF. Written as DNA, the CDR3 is TGCGCCAGCAGCCCTGGACTAGCGGGATGGCAGTTCTTC.

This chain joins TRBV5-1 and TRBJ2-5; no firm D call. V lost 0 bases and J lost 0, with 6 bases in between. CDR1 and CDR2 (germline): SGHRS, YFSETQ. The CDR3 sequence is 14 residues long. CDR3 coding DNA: TGCGCCAGCAGCTTGGGGCAAAACCAAGAGACCCAGTACTTC. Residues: CASSLGQNQETQYF.

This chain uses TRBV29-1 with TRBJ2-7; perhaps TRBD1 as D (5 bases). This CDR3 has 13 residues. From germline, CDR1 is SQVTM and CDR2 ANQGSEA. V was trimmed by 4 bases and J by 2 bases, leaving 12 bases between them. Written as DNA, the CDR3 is TGCAGCGTTGGGGGCAGCAGCACCTACGAGCAGTACTTC. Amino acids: CSVGGSSTYEQYF.

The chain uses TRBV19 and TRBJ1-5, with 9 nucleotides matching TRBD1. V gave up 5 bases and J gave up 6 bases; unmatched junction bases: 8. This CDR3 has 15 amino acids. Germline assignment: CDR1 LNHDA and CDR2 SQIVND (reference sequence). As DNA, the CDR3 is TGTGCCAGTAGTGCGACAGGGGGTAAAAGTCAGCCCCAGCATTTT. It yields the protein CASSATGGKSQPQHF.

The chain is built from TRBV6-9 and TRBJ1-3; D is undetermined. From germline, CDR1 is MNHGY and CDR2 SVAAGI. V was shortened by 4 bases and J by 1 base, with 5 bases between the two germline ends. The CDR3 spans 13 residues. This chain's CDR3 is CASSSQSGNTIYF. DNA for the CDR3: TGTGCCAGCAGTTCCCAGTCTGGAAACACCATATATTTT.

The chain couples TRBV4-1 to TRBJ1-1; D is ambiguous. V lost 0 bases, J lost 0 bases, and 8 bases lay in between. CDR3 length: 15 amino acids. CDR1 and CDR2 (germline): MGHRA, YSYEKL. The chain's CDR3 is CASSQEFGVNTEAFF. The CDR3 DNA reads TGCGCCAGCAGCCAAGAGTTTGGAGTGAACACTGAAGCTTTCTTT.

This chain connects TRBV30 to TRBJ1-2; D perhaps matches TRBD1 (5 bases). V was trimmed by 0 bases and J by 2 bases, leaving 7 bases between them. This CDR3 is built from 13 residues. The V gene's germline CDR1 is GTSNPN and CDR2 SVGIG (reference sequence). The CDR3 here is CAWSVGANYGYTF. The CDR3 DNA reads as TGTGCCTGGAGTGTAGGGGCCAACTATGGCTACACCTTC.

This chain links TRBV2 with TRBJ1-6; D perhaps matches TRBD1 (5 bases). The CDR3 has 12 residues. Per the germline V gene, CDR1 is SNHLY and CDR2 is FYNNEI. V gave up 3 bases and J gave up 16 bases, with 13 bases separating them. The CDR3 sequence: CASSDQGNLLHF. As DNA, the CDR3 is TGTGCCAGCAGTGACCAGGGTAATTTGCTCCACTTT.

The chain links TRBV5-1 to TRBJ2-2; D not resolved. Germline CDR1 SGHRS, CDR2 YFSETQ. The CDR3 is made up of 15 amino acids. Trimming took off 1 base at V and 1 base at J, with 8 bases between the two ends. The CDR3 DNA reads TGCGCCAGCAGCTTGCTGTCAGGGAACACCGGGGAGCTGTTTTTT. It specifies CASSLLSGNTGELFF.

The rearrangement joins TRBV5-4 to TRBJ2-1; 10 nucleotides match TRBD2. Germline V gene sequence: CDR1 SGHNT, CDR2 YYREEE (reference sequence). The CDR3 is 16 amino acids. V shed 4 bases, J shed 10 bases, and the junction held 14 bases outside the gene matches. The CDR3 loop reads CASSLTLAGNQREQFF. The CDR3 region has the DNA TGTGCCAGCAGCCTAACACTAGCGGGGAATCAAAGGGAGCAGTTCTTC. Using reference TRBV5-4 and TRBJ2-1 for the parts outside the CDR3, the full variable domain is ETGVTQSPTHLIKTRGQQVTLRCSSQSGHNTVSWYQQALGQGPQFIFQYYREEENGRGNFPPRFSGLQFPNYSSELNVNALELDDSALYLCASSLTLAGNQREQFFGPGTRLTVL.

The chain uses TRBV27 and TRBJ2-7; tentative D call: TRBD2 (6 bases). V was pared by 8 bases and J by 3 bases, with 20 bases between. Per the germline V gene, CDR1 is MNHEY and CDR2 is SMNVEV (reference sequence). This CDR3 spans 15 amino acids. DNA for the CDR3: TGTGCCAGCGGGGTTCCGATGGGCGGGGTCTACGAGCAGTACTTC. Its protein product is CASGVPMGGVYEQYF.

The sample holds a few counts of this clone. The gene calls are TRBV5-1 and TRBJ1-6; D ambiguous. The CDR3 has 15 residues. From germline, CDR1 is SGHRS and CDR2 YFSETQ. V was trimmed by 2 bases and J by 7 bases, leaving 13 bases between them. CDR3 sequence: CASSFLDPGNSPLHF. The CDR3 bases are TGCGCCAGCAGCTTCCTGGATCCGGGGAATTCACCCCTCCACTTT.

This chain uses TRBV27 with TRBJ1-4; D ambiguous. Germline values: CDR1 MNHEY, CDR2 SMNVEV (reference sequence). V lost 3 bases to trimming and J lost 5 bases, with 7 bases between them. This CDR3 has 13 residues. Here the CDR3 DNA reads TGTGCCAGCAGTTTCAAGCGGAATGAAAAACTGTTTTTT. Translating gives CASSFKRNEKLFF.

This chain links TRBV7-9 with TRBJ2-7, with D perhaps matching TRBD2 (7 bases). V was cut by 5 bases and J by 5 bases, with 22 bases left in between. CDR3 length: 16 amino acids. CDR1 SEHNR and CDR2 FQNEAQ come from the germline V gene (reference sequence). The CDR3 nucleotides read TGTGCCAGCAGCCATGGGCGGGGGCCGACCAAGGACGAGCAGTACTTC. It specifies CASSHGRGPTKDEQYF.

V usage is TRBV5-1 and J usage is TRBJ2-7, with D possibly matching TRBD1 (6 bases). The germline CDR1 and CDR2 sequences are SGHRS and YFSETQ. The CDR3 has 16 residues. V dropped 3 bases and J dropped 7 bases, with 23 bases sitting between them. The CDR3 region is CASSSTGSSASGEQYF. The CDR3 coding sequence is TGCGCCAGCAGCTCCACAGGGTCCTCCGCCTCGGGTGAGCAGTACTTC.

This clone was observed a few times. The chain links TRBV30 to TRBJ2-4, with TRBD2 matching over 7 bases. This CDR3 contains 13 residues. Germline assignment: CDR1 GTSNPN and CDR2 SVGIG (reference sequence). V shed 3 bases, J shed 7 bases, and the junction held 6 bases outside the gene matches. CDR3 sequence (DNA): TGTGCCTGGAGAATATCCGGGGGGAACATTCAGTACTTC. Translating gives CAWRISGGNIQYF.

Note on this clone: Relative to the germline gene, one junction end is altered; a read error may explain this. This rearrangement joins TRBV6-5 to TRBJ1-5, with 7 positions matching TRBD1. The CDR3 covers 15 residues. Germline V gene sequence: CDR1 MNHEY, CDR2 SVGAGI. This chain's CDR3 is CAGSSVTGSNQPQHF. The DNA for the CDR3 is TGTGCCGGCAGTTCCGTGACAGGGAGCAATCAGCCCCAGCATTTT.

This CDR3 is CASSQDGQGSTNEKLFF. DNA of the CDR3: TGTGCCAGCAGCCAAGACGGGCAGGGATCAACTAATGAAAAACTGTTTTTT. This chain connects TRBV14 to TRBJ1-4; TRBD1 is a possible D gene (5 bases). Germline V lookup: CDR1 SGHDN, CDR2 FVKESK. With 0 bases removed from V and 0 bases from J, the gap between germline ends came to 11 bases. The CDR3 spans 17 residues.

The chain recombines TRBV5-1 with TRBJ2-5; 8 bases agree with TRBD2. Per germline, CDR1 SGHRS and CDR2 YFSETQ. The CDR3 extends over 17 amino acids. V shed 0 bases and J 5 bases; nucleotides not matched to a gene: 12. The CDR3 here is CASSLDPGGAVVETQYF. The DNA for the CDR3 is TGCGCCAGCAGCTTGGACCCGGGAGGGGCCGTGGTGGAGACCCAGTACTTC.